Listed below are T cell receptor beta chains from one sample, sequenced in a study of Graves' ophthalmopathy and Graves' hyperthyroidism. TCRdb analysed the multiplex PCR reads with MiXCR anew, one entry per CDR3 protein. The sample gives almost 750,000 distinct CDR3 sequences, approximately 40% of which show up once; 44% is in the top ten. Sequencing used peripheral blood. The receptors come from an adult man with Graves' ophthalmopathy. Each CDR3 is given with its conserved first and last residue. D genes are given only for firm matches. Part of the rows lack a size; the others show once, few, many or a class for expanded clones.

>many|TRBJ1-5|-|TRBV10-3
TGTGCCGCCAGCCACGAAGGGGATCAGCCCCAGCATTTT
CAASHEGDQPQHF
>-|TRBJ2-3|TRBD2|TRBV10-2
TGTGCCATCAGTGAGGGGACTAGCGGCCCCGGGGGGGATACGCAGTATTTT
CAISEGTSGPGGDTQYF
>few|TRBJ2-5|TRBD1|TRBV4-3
TGCGCCAGCAGCCACCGGGACAGGGTCGTGGAGACCCAGTACTTC
CASSHRDRVVETQYF
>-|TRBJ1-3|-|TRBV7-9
TGTGCCAGCAGTTTGAGGCCCTCTGGAAACACCATATATTTT
CASSLRPSGNTIYF
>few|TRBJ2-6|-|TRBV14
TGTGCCAGCAGCCAAGTACCCGGATACTCTGGGGCCAACGTCCTGACTTTC
CASSQVPGYSGANVLTF
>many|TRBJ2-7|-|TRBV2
TGTGCCAGCAGGTCCAGGGGCAGCTCCTACGAGCAGTACTTC
CASRSRGSSYEQYF
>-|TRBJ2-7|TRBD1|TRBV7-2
TGTGCCAGCAGCTTTGTTAGGGGGCCTTACGAGCAGTACTTC
CASSFVRGPYEQYF
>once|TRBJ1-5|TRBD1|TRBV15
TGTGCCACCAGCAGAGACGACAGGGCTAGCAATCAGCCCCAGCATTTT
CATSRDDRASNQPQHF
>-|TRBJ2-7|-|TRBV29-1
TGCAGCGCGGAGGAGTACGAGCAGTACTTC
CSAEEYEQYF
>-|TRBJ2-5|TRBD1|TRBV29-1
TGCAGCGTCTACGGACAGGGGGCCCAAGAGACCCAGTACTTC
CSVYGQGAQETQYF
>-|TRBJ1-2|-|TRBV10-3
TGTGCCAGCAGTTTTAATCGGCGGGGCTATGGCTACACCTTC
CASSFNRRGYGYTF
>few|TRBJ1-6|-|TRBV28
TGTGCCAGCACCGGGACCGCGACTTTACCCCTCCACTTT
CASTGTATLPLHF
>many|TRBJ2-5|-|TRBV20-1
TGCAGTGCTAGAGTCAGTTTGCAAGAGACCCAGTACTTC
CSARVSLQETQYF
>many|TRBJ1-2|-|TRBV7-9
TGTGCCAGCAGCCTCTCAGGGATGGACTATGGCTACACCTTC
CASSLSGMDYGYTF
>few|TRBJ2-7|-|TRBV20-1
TGCAGTGCTAGAGTGGTAGCGGTTCGCGAGCAGTACTTC
CSARVVAVREQYF
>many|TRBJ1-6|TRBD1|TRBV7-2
TGTGCCAGCAGCTTCAGTGGGACAGGCCTTTCTTCACCCCTCCACTTT
CASSFSGTGLSSPLHF
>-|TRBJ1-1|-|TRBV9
TGTGCCAGCAGCTTCCGACAGGACTTGAACACTGAAGCTTTCTTT
CASSFRQDLNTEAFF
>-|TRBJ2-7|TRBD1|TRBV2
TGTGCCAGCAGTTGGGATTACGGGACAGAGTCCTACGAGCAGTACTTC
CASSWDYGTESYEQYF
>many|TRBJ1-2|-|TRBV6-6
TGTGCCAGCAGTCATTCCCGGGGGCCTGGCTACACCTTC
CASSHSRGPGYTF
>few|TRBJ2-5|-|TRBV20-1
TGCAGTGCTCGACCTAGCGCAGAAGAGACCCAGTACTTC
CSARPSAEETQYF
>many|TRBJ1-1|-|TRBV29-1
TGCAGCGTTGTGAGAGGGGCGATGAACACTGAAGCTTTCTTT
CSVVRGAMNTEAFF
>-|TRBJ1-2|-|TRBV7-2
TGTGCCAGCAGTTTTTCGCAGCTATATGGCTACACCTTC
CASSFSQLYGYTF
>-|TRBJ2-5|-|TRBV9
TGTGCCAGCAGCGTAGGCGGGGCTGAGCAAGAGACCCAGTACTTC
CASSVGGAEQETQYF
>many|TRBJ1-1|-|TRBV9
TGTGCCAGCCACAAGGGAGGGACCACTGAAGCTTTCTTT
CASHKGGTTEAFF
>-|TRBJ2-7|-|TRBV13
TGTGCCAGCAGCTTATCTCTAGAGTCGATTAGCTCCTACGAGCAGTACTTC
CASSLSLESISSYEQYF
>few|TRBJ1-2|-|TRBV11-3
TGTGCCAGCAGCTTAGTCGGGGATTGGGGCTACACCTTC
CASSLVGDWGYTF
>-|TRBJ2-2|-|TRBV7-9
TGTGCCAGCAGCGCACAACGATGGATCAGGACCGGGGAGCTGTTTTTT
CASSAQRWIRTGELFF
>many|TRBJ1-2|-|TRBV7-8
TGTGCCAGCAGCTTAAAGACAGCCTCAGCTAACTATGGCTACACCTTC
CASSLKTASANYGYTF
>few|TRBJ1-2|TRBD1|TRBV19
TGTGCCAGTAGTACCTTGGACAGGGTTAACTATGGCTACACCTTC
CASSTLDRVNYGYTF
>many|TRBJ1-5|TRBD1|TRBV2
TGTGCCAGCAAGACAGGGGCCTTAAATCAGCCCCAGCATTTT
CASKTGALNQPQHF
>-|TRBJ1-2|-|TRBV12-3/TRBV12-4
TGTGCCAGCAGTTATGGGGGACCATGGCGAGACTACACCTTC
CASSYGGPWRDYTF
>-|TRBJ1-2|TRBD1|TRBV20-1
TGCAGTGCCCCCGGCGAGGGGGCGGGAGGCTACACCTTC
CSAPGEGAGGYTF
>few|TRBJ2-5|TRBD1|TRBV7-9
TGTGCCAGCAGTCCTTCCTTGACAGGGGAGGTAGAGACCCAGTACTTC
CASSPSLTGEVETQYF
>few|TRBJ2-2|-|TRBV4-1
TGCGCCAGCAGCCAATTCCTTACATTGGCCGGGGAGCTGTTTTTT
CASSQFLTLAGELFF
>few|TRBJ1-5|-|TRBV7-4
TGTGCCAGCAGCTTCGCCCCCTTTAATCAGCCCCAGCATTTT
CASSFAPFNQPQHF